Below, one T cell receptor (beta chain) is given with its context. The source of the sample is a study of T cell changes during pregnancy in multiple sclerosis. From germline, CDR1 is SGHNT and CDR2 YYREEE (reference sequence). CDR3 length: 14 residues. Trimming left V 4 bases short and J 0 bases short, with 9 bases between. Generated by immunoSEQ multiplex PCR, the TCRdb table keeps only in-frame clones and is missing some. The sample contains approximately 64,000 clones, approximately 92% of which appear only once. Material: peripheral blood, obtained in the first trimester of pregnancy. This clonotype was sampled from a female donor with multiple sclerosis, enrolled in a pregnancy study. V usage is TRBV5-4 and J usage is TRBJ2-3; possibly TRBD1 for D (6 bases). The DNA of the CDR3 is TGTGCCAGCAGCGGGACACCGAGCACAGATACGCAGTATTTT. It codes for CASSGTPSTDTQYF.